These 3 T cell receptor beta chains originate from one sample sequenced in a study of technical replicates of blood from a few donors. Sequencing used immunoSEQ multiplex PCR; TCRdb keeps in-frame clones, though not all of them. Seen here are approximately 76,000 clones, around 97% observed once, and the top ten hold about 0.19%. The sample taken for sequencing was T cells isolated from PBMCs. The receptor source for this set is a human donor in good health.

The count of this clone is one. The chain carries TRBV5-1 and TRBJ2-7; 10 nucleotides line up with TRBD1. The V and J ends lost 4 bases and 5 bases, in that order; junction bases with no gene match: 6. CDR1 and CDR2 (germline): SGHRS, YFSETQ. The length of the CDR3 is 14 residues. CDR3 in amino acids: CASSQGQGFHEQYF. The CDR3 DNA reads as TGCGCCAGCAGCCAGGGACAGGGGTTCCACGAGCAGTACTTC. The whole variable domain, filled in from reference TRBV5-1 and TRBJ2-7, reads KAGVTQTPRYLIKTRGQQVTLSCSPISGHRSVSWYQQTPGQGLQFLFEYFSETQRNKGNFPGRFSGRQFSNSRSEMNVSTLELGDSALYLCASSQGQGFHEQYFGPGTRLTVT.

This CDR3 is CASSPSDTTYEQYF. The CDR3 DNA reads as TGTGCCAGCAGCCCCTCCGACACAACCTACGAGCAGTACTTC. The chain is built from TRBV13 and TRBJ2-7; D is unresolved. The CDR3 has 14 residues. CDR1 and CDR2 (germline): PRHDT, FYEKMQ (reference sequence). V lost 5 bases, J lost 2 bases, and 13 bases lay in between.

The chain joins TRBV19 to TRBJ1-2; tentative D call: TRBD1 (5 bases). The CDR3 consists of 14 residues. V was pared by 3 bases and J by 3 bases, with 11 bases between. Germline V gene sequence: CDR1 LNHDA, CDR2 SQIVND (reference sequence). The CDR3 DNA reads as TGTGCCAGTAGTATTGTGGGGGGTGACTATGGCTACACCTTC. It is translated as CASSIVGGDYGYTF.